These 12 T cell receptor beta chains were all obtained from the same sample, sequenced in a study of T cell clonality in common variable immunodeficiency. Broader study findings: In common variable immunodeficiency, TCR beta chains reportedly carried fewer deletions and N-nucleotide insertions.

Measured with immunoSEQ multiplex PCR; TCRdb has only the in-frame clones, and not every one. The repertoire yields under 25,000 clones, none seen only once; the top ten contain 5.5% to 8.5%. These receptors' targets are unknown. Sequenced material: peripheral blood mononuclear cells. The receptors were sampled from a human donor with common variable immunodeficiency.

This clone appeared a few times. CDR3 bases read: TGTGCCAGCAGTTCCAACAGGGGCCTGGGCAACGTC. Its translation is CASSSNRGLGNV. The complete CDR3 reads CASSSNRGLGNVLTF. The chain is built from TRBV6-2 or TRBV6-3 and TRBJ2-6, with 7 bases matching TRBD1. The read halts 3 residues ahead of the CDR3 end, with the missing end drawn from the germline J gene. Trimming took 4 bases from V and 9 from J; bases not matched to a gene: 9. The CDR3 is made up of 15 amino acids. In germline, CDR1 is MNHEY, CDR2 SVGEGT.

This clone came up many times. The read gets to within 3 residues of the CDR3 end, and the germline J gene fills in the rest. The chain recombines TRBV7-2 with TRBJ1-1; 7 bases map to TRBD1. With V trimmed by 1 base and J by 5 bases, 4 bases remained unmatched. The CDR3 contains 14 residues. Germline values: CDR1 SGHTA, CDR2 FQGNSA. CDR3 DNA (partial): TGTGCCAGCAGCTTAGGGGGACAGCCAACTGAA. Translation: CASSLGGQPTE. Given in full, the CDR3 is CASSLGGQPTEAFF.

This clone was seen many times. The read is 3 residues too short to cover the CDR3 end, so that end is filled in from the germline J gene. Other DNA sequences in the sample encode the same CDR3. The chain joins TRBV10-3 to TRBJ1-2; 7 nucleotides line up with TRBD1. Germline assignment: CDR1 ENHRY and CDR2 SYGVKD. This CDR3 contains 15 residues. CDR3 region: CAISESWDSQFGYTF. The CDR3 bases that were read are TGTGCCATCAGTGAGTCTTGGGACAGCCAATTCGGC.

A remark on this clone: With the read ending 3 residues before the CDR3 end, the germline J gene is used to fill in that end. This chain connects TRBV5-6 to TRBJ2-7, with D possibly TRBD1 on 6 matching bases. Germline lookup yields CDR1 SGHDT and CDR2 YYEEEE. The CDR3 spans 13 residues. V lost 1 base, J lost 6 bases, and 11 bases lay in between. The part of the CDR3 DNA that was read is TGTGCCAGCAGCTTGAGGCAGGGGACCGAG. This codes for CASSLRQGTE. The full CDR3 is CASSLRQGTEQYF.

This clone came up many times. The covered CDR3 bases are TGTGCCAGCAGCGCTGCGGCAGGGGCAACC. Protein product: CASSAAAGAT. The complete CDR3 protein is CASSAAAGATIYF. The chain couples TRBV7-9 to TRBJ1-3; D is possibly TRBD1 (6 bases). The read comes to an end 3 residues before the CDR3 does, leaving the germline J gene to fill in the end. Germline CDR1 SEHNR, CDR2 FQNEAQ (reference sequence). The CDR3 consists of 13 residues.

This clone is termed medium-sized. The DNA ends 3 residues before the CDR3 does, and the rest of the CDR3 is filled in from the germline J gene. This chain uses TRBV7-2 with TRBJ2-3; D gene unclear. V was trimmed by 4 bases and J by 0 bases, leaving 11 bases between them. This CDR3 has 15 amino acids. Germline-derived CDR1 and CDR2 are SGHTA and FQGNSA. This CDR3 reads CASSSPDSSTDTQYF. Partial CDR3 DNA: TGTGCCAGCAGCTCGCCAGACTCTAGCACAGATACG.

This clone was observed many times. The CDR3 goes on 3 residues after the read ends, and that part is filled in from the germline J gene. The V and J genes are TRBV20-1 and TRBJ2-5, with 13 bases aligning to TRBD2. This CDR3 contains 14 residues. V shed 6 bases, J shed 5 bases, and the junction held 6 bases outside the gene matches. The germline V gene has CDR1 DFQATT and CDR2 SNEGSKA (reference sequence). Here the CDR3 reads CSASTSGGAETQYF. CDR3 DNA, as far as it was read: TGCAGTGCCAGCACTAGCGGGGGGGCGGAGACC.

This clone was found a few times. This CDR3 is CASSEQGGTDTQYF. The part of the CDR3 DNA that was read is TGTGCCAGCAGCGAACAGGGCGGGACAGATACG. V and J are TRBV7-3 and TRBJ2-3, with D possibly being TRBD1 (6 bases). The read ends 3 residues before the CDR3 terminus; that terminus is restored from the germline J gene. The CDR3 consists of 14 residues. Germline CDR1 is SGHTA and CDR2 is FQGTGA. V was shortened by 5 bases and J by 3 bases, with 12 bases between the two germline ends.

This clone was counted between two and nine times. The read falls 3 residues short of the CDR3 end, and the missing part is taken from the germline J gene. This chain connects TRBV5-8 to TRBJ2-1, with D tentatively TRBD1 (5 bases). The CDR3 covers 15 residues. V gave up 4 bases and J gave up 0 bases, with 11 bases separating them. The V gene's germline CDR1 is SGHTS and CDR2 YDEGEE. The covered CDR3 bases are TGTGCCAGCAGCGTAACAGGTCTCTCCTACAATGAG. Its translation is CASSVTGLSYNE. In full, the CDR3 reads CASSVTGLSYNEQFF.

This clone was recorded a few times. The CDR3 is cut off 3 residues early in the read; its end comes from the germline J gene. The chain couples TRBV7-3 to TRBJ2-7; D is perhaps TRBD1 (6 bases). The CDR3 runs to 14 residues. The V gene's germline CDR1 is SGHTA and CDR2 FQGTGA. The germline V and J ends were trimmed by 0 bases and 6 bases, with 12 bases remaining between them. The sequenced CDR3 bases are TGTGCCAGCAGCTTAACCGCAGGGACAACCGAG. Amino acids: CASSLTAGTTE. The entire CDR3 protein reads CASSLTAGTTEQYF.

This clone was counted many times. The sequenced part of the CDR3 DNA is TGTGCCAGCAGCTTGGTGGACAGGGGTAACACTGAA. This codes for CASSLVDRGNTE. The entire CDR3 sequence reads CASSLVDRGNTEAFF. The chain carries TRBV5-6 and TRBJ1-1, with 9 positions matching TRBD1. The CDR3 is cut off 3 residues early in the read; its end comes from the germline J gene. The germline V gene encodes CDR1 SGHDT and CDR2 YYEEEE. The CDR3 length is 15 residues. Unmatched junction bases numbered 2, after V lost 0 bases and J lost 2 bases.

Of note for this clone: The CDR3 goes on 3 residues after the read ends, and that part is filled in from the germline J gene. The chain uses TRBV29-1 and TRBJ1-2; 10 bases are shared with TRBD1. This CDR3 has 13 amino acids. From germline, CDR1 is SQVTM and CDR2 ANQGSEA. CDR3 loop: CSVDGQGGVGYTF. CDR3 bases read: TGCAGCGTTGATGGACAGGGGGGAGTAGGC.